The 32 T cell receptor beta chains in this list originate from one sample, sequenced in a study of T cell changes during pregnancy in multiple sclerosis. Here immunoSEQ multiplex PCR was the method, and the copy in TCRdb shows in-frame clones only, minus some. Found here are roughly 83,000 clones, around 90% of them singletons; the top ten hold around 3.3%. The input for sequencing was PBMCs, taken in the first trimester of pregnancy. All receptors come from a female donor in good health, serving as a control in a pregnancy study. Some clones in this sample may be carry-over from other donors' samples.

In its sample, this clone was seen a few times. The chain is built from TRBV19 and TRBJ2-7; 8 positions agree with TRBD1. The CDR3 is 15 amino acids. J lost 2 bases, V lost 4 bases, and 7 bases had no gene match. Germline CDR1 and CDR2: LNHDA and SQIVND (reference sequence). CDR3 residues: CASSTSQGGPYEQYF. CDR3 coding DNA: TGTGCCAGTAGTACATCACAGGGGGGTCCCTACGAGCAGTACTTC.

V and J are TRBV2 and TRBJ2-7; D is possibly TRBD2 (5 bases). The CDR3 contains 12 residues. Trimming took 7 bases from V and 3 from J, leaving 10 bases between them. Germline lookup yields CDR1 SNHLY and CDR2 FYNNEI. The CDR3 is CASKRTLYEQYF. Here the CDR3 DNA reads TGTGCCAGCAAACGGACTCTCTACGAGCAGTACTTC. Full variable domain (missing parts from reference TRBV2 and TRBJ2-7): EPEVTQTPSHQVTQMGQEVILRCVPISNHLYFYWYRQILGQKVEFLVSFYNNEISEKSEIFDDQFSVERPDGSNFTLKIRSTKLEDSAMYFCASKRTLYEQYFGPGTRLTVT.

The V call is TRBV5-6, the J call TRBJ2-1; 7 bases are shared with TRBD2. The ends lost 4 bases at V and 10 bases at J; junction bases unmatched: 5. The germline gives CDR1 SGHDT, CDR2 YYEEEE. This CDR3 has 12 amino acids. The DNA of the CDR3 is TGTGCCAGCAGCACGGGGGGTCAGGAGCAGTTCTTC. Translating it yields CASSTGGQEQFF.

The rearrangement links TRBV28 to TRBJ2-7, with D unclear. The germline V and J ends were trimmed by 2 bases and 0 bases, with 11 bases remaining between them. Germline V gene lookup returns CDR1 MDHEN and CDR2 SYDVKM. The CDR3 consists of 15 residues. The CDR3 loop is CASSLINLSSYEQYF. CDR3 bases: TGTGCCAGCAGTTTAATAAACCTCAGCTCCTACGAGCAGTACTTC.

The genes are TRBV4-1 and TRBJ2-7; 9 bases map to TRBD2. CDR1 is MGHRA, CDR2 YSYEKL, per germline. The CDR3 runs to 17 residues. After removal of 0 bases from V and 2 bases from J, the junction contained 8 bases not matched to a gene. The CDR3 loop is CASSQDEEAGGTYEQYF. The CDR3 region has the DNA TGCGCCAGCAGCCAAGATGAGGAAGCGGGAGGAACCTACGAGCAGTACTTC.

The chain links TRBV2 to TRBJ1-2; TRBD1 is a possible D gene (6 bases). Trimming took 4 bases from V and 10 from J, leaving 16 bases between them. Germline-derived CDR1 and CDR2 are SNHLY and FYNNEI. The CDR3 length is 13 residues. The CDR3 bases are TGTGCCAGCAGTGCCGGACAGTATCAGTTCTACACCTTC. It yields the protein CASSAGQYQFYTF.

The chain uses TRBV7-3 and TRBJ2-1, with 12 bases fitting TRBD2. V trimming: 5 bases; J trimming: 6 bases; junction bases outside the gene matches: 5. From germline, CDR1 is SGHTA and CDR2 FQGTGA. The CDR3 contains 15 residues. CDR3 sequence reads: CASSGGLAGFNEQFF. CDR3 in DNA: TGTGCCAGCAGCGGGGGACTAGCGGGTTTCAATGAGCAGTTCTTC.

The chain joins TRBV6-1 to TRBJ2-7; a possible D gene is TRBD1 (6 bases). CDR1 is MNHNS and CDR2 is SASEGT in the germline V gene. CDR3 length equals 14 residues. Trimming stripped 7 bases from V and 5 bases from J, with 18 bases between. The CDR3 region has the DNA TGTGCCAGCACCTCTGTACAGGGAATCAACGAGCAGTACTTC. As protein: CASTSVQGINEQYF.

This clone was seen only once. The rearrangement links TRBV7-2 to TRBJ1-4; D remains ambiguous. V was cut by 2 bases and J by 8 bases, with 6 bases left in between. This CDR3 has 12 amino acids. The V gene's germline CDR1 is SGHTA and CDR2 FQGNSA. CDR3 region: CASSLQEEKLFF. The CDR3 DNA reads as TGTGCCAGCAGCTTACAGGAAGAAAAACTGTTTTTT.

V is TRBV6-5 and J is TRBJ1-1; 7 nucleotides match TRBD1. The V gene end was trimmed by 7 bases and the J gene end by 4 bases; junction bases not matched to a gene: 6. Germline lookup yields CDR1 MNHEY and CDR2 SVGAGI. There are 13 residues in the CDR3. The CDR3: CASTEGAGTEAFF. The CDR3 coding sequence is TGTGCCAGCACCGAGGGGGCGGGCACTGAAGCTTTCTTT.

The chain has TRBV7-9 and TRBJ1-4; 8 bases agree with TRBD1. CDR3 length equals 15 residues. V lost 5 bases to trimming and J lost 5 bases; unmatched junction nucleotides: 7. Per the germline V gene, CDR1 is SEHNR and CDR2 is FQNEAQ (reference sequence). The CDR3 region is CASSPRQGKNEKLFF. In nucleotides, the CDR3 is TGTGCCAGCAGCCCCCGACAGGGGAAGAATGAAAAACTGTTTTTT.

CDR3 protein: CASRLGGSNEKLFF. DNA of the CDR3: TGTGCCAGCAGGCTAGGGGGATCTAATGAAAAACTGTTTTTT. This chain joins TRBV6-5 and TRBJ1-4, with D possibly TRBD1 on 6 matching bases. The germline CDR1 and CDR2 sequences are MNHEY and SVGAGI. Trimming removed 6 bases from V and 3 bases from J, with 11 bases in between. The CDR3 runs 14 residues.

The chain links TRBV7-9 to TRBJ1-5; 8 bases map to TRBD1. V lost 4 bases to trimming and J lost 6 bases; unmatched junction nucleotides: 5. Germline V gene lookup returns CDR1 SEHNR and CDR2 FQNEAQ (reference sequence). The CDR3 is made up of 14 amino acids. The CDR3, as DNA: TGTGCCAGCAGCTCGGACAGGGATGGTCAGCCCCAGCATTTT. Encoded protein: CASSSDRDGQPQHF.

V usage is TRBV6-1 and J usage is TRBJ1-5, with TRBD1 as a possible D gene (5 bases). Germline CDR1 reads MNHNS; CDR2 reads SASEGT. The V end was cut by 5 bases, the J end by 6 bases, with 17 bases between. CDR3 length: 15 residues. CDR3 residues: CASSHRGRSSQPQHF. The DNA for the CDR3 is TGTGCCAGCAGTCACCGGGGGAGGTCATCTCAGCCCCAGCATTTT.

The rearrangement uses TRBV2 and TRBJ1-2; D perhaps matches TRBD1 (5 bases). Deletions cut 2 bases from V and 4 bases from J, with 17 bases between. This CDR3 is built from 16 residues. CDR1 SNHLY and CDR2 FYNNEI come from the germline V gene. This CDR3 reads CASSEFLLQGGYGYTF. The CDR3 nucleotides read TGTGCCAGCAGTGAATTTCTGTTGCAGGGAGGCTATGGCTACACCTTC.

On this clone itself: The sample contains more than one DNA sequence encoding this CDR3. The chain carries TRBV27 and TRBJ1-5, with TRBD1 matching over 10 bases. CDR3 length: 15 amino acids. J was trimmed by 2 bases and V by 9 bases; bases with no gene match: 7. CDR1 MNHEY and CDR2 SMNVEV come from the germline V gene (reference sequence). The CDR3 protein is CASRRQGAGNQPQHF. CDR3 sequence (DNA): TGTGCCAGTAGAAGACAGGGGGCGGGCAATCAGCCCCAGCATTTT.

This sequence joins TRBV9 and TRBJ2-1; 11 bases align to TRBD2. Per germline, CDR1 SGDLS and CDR2 YYNGEE. The CDR3 spans 16 residues. V trimming: 0 bases; J trimming: 8 bases; junction bases outside the gene matches: 7. The CDR3 region has the DNA TGTGCCAGCAGCGTAGGAGTAGCGGGGGGGGTGGATGAGCAGTTCTTC. It translates to CASSVGVAGGVDEQFF. The full variable domain, completed using reference TRBV9 and TRBJ2-1, is DSGVTQTPKHLITATGQRVTLRCSPRSGDLSVYWYQQSLDQGLQFLIQYYNGEERAKGNILERFSAQQFPDLHSELNLSSLELGDSALYFCASSVGVAGGVDEQFFGPGTRLTVL.

The rearrangement joins TRBV19 to TRBJ2-2, with unresolved D. V was trimmed by 2 bases and J by 3 bases, leaving 10 bases between them. The CDR3 has 15 residues. Germline CDR1 is LNHDA and CDR2 is SQIVND (reference sequence). CDR3 protein: CASSIRVADTGELFF. As DNA, the CDR3 is TGTGCCAGTAGTATACGGGTTGCCGACACCGGGGAGCTGTTTTTT.

CDR3 DNA sequence: TGTGCCAGCAGTTCCTACCTCGGGACAGACTCCTACGAGCAGTACTTC. Protein product: CASSSYLGTDSYEQYF. V and J are TRBV27 and TRBJ2-5, with 7 bases aligning to TRBD1. Matching the DNA end better, TRBJ2-7 makes the J call doubtful. CDR1 MNHEY and CDR2 SMNVEV come from the germline V gene (reference sequence). This CDR3 has 16 residues.

V is TRBV18 and J is TRBJ2-1; tentative D call: TRBD1 (5 bases). The CDR3 runs 14 residues. Germline assignment: CDR1 KGHSH and CDR2 LQKENI. Trimming took 3 bases from V and 8 from J, leaving 14 bases between them. The CDR3 DNA reads as TGTGCCAGCTCACCCCTAGTGATCAGGGATGAGCAGTTCTTC. Translating gives CASSPLVIRDEQFF.

The chain is built from TRBV19 and TRBJ1-2, with a weak D call TRBD1 (5 bases). The CDR3 sequence is 13 residues long. With 7 bases removed from V and 8 bases from J, the gap between germline ends came to 17 bases. Germline V gives CDR1 LNHDA, CDR2 SQIVND (reference sequence). CDR3 bases: TGTGCCAGTACCCCCGGGGCCGCGGGGGGCTACACCTTC. Its protein product is CASTPGAAGGYTF. The full variable domain, rest sourced from reference TRBV19 and TRBJ1-2, is DGGITQSPKYLFRKEGQNVTLSCEQNLNHDAMYWYRQDPGQGLRLIYYSQIVNDFQKGDIAEGYSVSREKKESFPLTVTSAQKNPTAFYLCASTPGAAGGYTFGSGTRLTVV.

The V call is TRBV29-1, the J call TRBJ1-2; D possibly corresponds to TRBD1 (5 bases). The CDR3 runs to 14 residues. Trimming took off 6 bases at V and 3 bases at J, with 17 bases between the two ends. Germline V gives CDR1 SQVTM, CDR2 ANQGSEA. The CDR3 DNA is TGCAGCGTCGCGGGACGTTTTAAGGACTATGGCTACACCTTC. This encodes CSVAGRFKDYGYTF.

This clone was recorded only once. The chain uses TRBV28 and TRBJ1-2, with D possibly matching TRBD1 (6 bases). This CDR3 spans 17 amino acids. In germline, CDR1 is MDHEN, CDR2 SYDVKM. V lost 4 bases and J lost 0, with 18 bases in between. In DNA form, the CDR3 reads TGTGCCAGCAGTTCCCGGGTGGGGGGGACAACTAACTATGGCTACACCTTC. Amino acid sequence: CASSSRVGGTTNYGYTF.

The chain uses TRBV5-1 and TRBJ2-5; TRBD2 might be the D (6 bases). There are 16 residues in the CDR3. Germline V gene lookup returns CDR1 SGHRS and CDR2 YFSETQ. V lost 2 bases and J 0 bases, leaving 14 bases between the germline ends. The CDR3 DNA sequence: TGCGCCAGCAGCTTAGGAATCGGCGGGAACCAAGAGACCCAGTACTTC. It translates to CASSLGIGGNQETQYF. The full variable domain, with the rest looked up from reference TRBV5-1 and TRBJ2-5, is KAGVTQTPRYLIKTRGQQVTLSCSPISGHRSVSWYQQTPGQGLQFLFEYFSETQRNKGNFPGRFSGRQFSNSRSEMNVSTLELGDSALYLCASSLGIGGNQETQYFGPGTRLLVL.

This clone was detected only once. The V gene is TRBV6-5, the J gene TRBJ1-6; maybe TRBD1 (5 bases). CDR1 MNHEY and CDR2 SVGAGI come from the germline V gene. The CDR3 has 12 residues. V was shortened by 6 bases and J by 9 bases, with 9 bases between the two germline ends. Here the CDR3 reads CASRSQGSPLHF. CDR3 in DNA: TGTGCCAGCAGGTCTCAGGGTTCACCCCTCCACTTT.

The rearrangement links TRBV11-2 to TRBJ1-6; possible D gene TRBD1, 5 bases. V lost 5 bases to trimming and J lost 8 bases, with 22 bases between them. CDR1 and CDR2 (germline): SGHAT, FQNNGV. CDR3 length equals 17 residues. In DNA, the CDR3 is TGTGCCAGCAGCCCTGGGAGGGGCAATTCTCGGGATTCACCCCTCCACTTT. This translates into CASSPGRGNSRDSPLHF. The full variable domain, completed using reference TRBV11-2 and TRBJ1-6, is EAGVAQSPRYKIIEKRQSVAFWCNPISGHATLYWYQQILGQGPKLLIQFQNNGVVDDSQLPKDRFSAERLKGVDSTLKIQPAKLEDSAVYLCASSPGRGNSRDSPLHFGNGTRLTVT.

This clone appeared a few times. V usage is TRBV14 and J usage is TRBJ1-1; D is undetermined. This CDR3 region has 13 residues. The V gene lost 4 bases and the J gene lost 2 bases, with 8 bases spanning the gap. CDR1 and CDR2 from the germline V gene are SGHDN and FVKESK. CDR3 protein: CASSPRPNTEAFF. In nucleotides, the CDR3 is TGTGCCAGCAGCCCCCGTCCTAACACTGAAGCTTTCTTT. The variable domain in full, completed from reference TRBV14 and TRBJ1-1, reads EAGVTQFPSHSVIEKGQTVTLRCDPISGHDNLYWYRRVMGKEIKFLLHFVKESKQDESGMPNNRFLAERTGGTYSTLKVQPAELEDSGVYFCASSPRPNTEAFFGQGTRLTVV.

V usage is TRBV7-9 and J usage is TRBJ1-1; maybe TRBD1 (6 bases). Trimming left V 5 bases short and J 2 bases short, with 21 bases between. The germline CDR1 and CDR2 sequences are SEHNR and FQNEAQ (reference sequence). CDR3 length: 17 amino acids. CDR3 region: CASSLRVGGQGNTEAFF. The CDR3 nucleotides read TGTGCCAGCAGCCTCAGAGTAGGGGGACAAGGCAACACTGAAGCTTTCTTT.

The chain couples TRBV28 to TRBJ1-2, with 7 bases matching TRBD1. V trimming: 7 bases; J trimming: 6 bases; junction bases outside the gene matches: 2. The CDR3 contains 11 residues. Looked up from germline, CDR1 is MDHEN and CDR2 is SYDVKM. CDR3 in amino acids: CASTQGDGYTF. The CDR3 DNA follows: TGTGCCAGCACTCAGGGGGATGGCTACACCTTC.

This sequence joins TRBV29-1 and TRBJ2-3; the match to TRBD1 covers 8 bases. The germline gives CDR1 SQVTM, CDR2 ANQGSEA. The CDR3 totals 14 residues. J was trimmed by 5 bases and V by 8 bases; bases with no gene match: 12. CDR3 nucleotides: TGCAGCCATCGGGCTTCAGGGGGCGTAGATACGCAGTATTTT. As protein: CSHRASGGVDTQYF.

This clone was observed a single time. This chain joins TRBV9 and TRBJ1-3, with a tentative D call TRBD1 (5 bases). Germline values: CDR1 SGDLS, CDR2 YYNGEE. Trimming removed 4 bases from V and 0 bases from J, with 14 bases in between. The CDR3 is 16 amino acids. The CDR3 reads CASSPMGLISGNTIYF. The CDR3 coding sequence is TGTGCCAGCAGCCCAATGGGACTGATCTCTGGAAACACCATATATTTT.

V gene TRBV28 combines with J gene TRBJ2-3; possibly TRBD2 for D (6 bases). This CDR3 is 15 amino acids long. Germline CDR1 MDHEN, CDR2 SYDVKM. Trimming removed 3 bases at V and 0 bases at J, with 10 bases between. The CDR3 region has the DNA TGTGCCAGCAGTTTGCCTAGCGCTAGCACAGATACGCAGTATTTT. Protein: CASSLPSASTDTQYF.